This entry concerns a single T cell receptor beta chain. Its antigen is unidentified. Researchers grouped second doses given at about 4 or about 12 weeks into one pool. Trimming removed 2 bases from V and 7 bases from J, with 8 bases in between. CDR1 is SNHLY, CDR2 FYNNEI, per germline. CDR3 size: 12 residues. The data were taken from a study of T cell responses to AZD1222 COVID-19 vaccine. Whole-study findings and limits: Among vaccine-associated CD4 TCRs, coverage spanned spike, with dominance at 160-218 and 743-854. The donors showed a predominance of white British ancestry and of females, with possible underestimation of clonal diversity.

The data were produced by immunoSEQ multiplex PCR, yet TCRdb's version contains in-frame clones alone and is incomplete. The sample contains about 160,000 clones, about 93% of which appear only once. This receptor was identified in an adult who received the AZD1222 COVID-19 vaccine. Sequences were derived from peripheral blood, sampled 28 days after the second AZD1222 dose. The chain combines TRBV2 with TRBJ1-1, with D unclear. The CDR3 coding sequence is TGTGCCAGCAGTGAATGGTCTAATGAAGCTTTCTTT. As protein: CASSEWSNEAFF.